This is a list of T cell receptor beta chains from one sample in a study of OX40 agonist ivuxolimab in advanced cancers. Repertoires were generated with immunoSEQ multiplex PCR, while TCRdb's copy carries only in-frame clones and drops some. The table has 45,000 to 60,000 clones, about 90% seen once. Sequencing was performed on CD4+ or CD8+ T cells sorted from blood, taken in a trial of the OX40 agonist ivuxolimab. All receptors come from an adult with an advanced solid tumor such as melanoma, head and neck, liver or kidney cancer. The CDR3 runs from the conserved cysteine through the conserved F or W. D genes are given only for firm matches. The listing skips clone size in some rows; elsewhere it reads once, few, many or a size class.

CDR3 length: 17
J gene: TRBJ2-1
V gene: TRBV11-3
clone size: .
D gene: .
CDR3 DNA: TGTGCCAGCAGCTCGACTCTGTGGGGGCTCTCCTACAATGAGCAGTTCTTC
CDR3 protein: CASSSTLWGLSYNEQFF

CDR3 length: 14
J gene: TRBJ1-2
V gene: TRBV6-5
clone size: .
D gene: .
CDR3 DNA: TGTGCCAGCAGTTACCTTGGCAGGGAGGATGGCTACACCTTC
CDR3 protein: CASSYLGREDGYTF

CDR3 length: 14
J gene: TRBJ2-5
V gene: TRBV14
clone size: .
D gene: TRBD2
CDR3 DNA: TGTGCCAGCAGCCCTGGGACTAGCTGGGAGACCCAGTACTTC
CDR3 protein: CASSPGTSWETQYF

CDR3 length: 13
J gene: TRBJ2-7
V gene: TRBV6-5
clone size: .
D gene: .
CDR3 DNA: TGTGCCAGCAGTTACAGAAACTCCTACGAGCAGTACTTC
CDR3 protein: CASSYRNSYEQYF

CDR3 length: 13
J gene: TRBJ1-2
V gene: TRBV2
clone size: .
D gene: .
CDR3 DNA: TGTGCCAGCAGGAAGGACAGCAACTATGGCTACACCTTC
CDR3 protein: CASRKDSNYGYTF

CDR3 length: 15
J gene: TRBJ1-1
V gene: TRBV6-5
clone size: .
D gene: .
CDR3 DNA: TGTGCCAGCAGTCCCCTCGTCGGGGCGAACACTGAAGCTTTCTTT
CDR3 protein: CASSPLVGANTEAFF

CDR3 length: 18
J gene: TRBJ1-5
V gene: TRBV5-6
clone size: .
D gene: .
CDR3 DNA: TGTGCCAGCAGCCACTACCGGCCTGTGCCGGGGGACAATCAGCCCCAGCATTTT
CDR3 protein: CASSHYRPVPGDNQPQHF

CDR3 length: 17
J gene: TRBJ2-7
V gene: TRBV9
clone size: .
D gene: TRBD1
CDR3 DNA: TGTGCCAGCAGCCCCACCGTACAGGGGAGAGGAAGTTACGAGCAGTACTTC
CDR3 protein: CASSPTVQGRGSYEQYF

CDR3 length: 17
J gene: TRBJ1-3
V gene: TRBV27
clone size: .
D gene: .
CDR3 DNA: TGTGCCAGCAGTCCCCTCGGGTGGGAGAGCTCTGGAAACACCATATATTTT
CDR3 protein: CASSPLGWESSGNTIYF

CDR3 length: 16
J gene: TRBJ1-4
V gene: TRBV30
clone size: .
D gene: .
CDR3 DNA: TGTGCCTGGAGTGTAAGGCGGCCCGCTGCTAATGAAAAACTGTTTTTT
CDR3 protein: CAWSVRRPAANEKLFF

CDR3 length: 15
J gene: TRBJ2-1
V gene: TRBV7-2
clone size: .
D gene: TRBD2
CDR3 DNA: TGTGCCAGCAGCTTAGGCGGGGCGGGGGGCAATGAGCAGTTCTTC
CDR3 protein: CASSLGGAGGNEQFF

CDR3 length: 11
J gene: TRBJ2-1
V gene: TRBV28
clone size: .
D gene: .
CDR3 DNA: TGTGCCAGCAGTACAGCCAATGAGCAGTTCTTC
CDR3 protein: CASSTANEQFF

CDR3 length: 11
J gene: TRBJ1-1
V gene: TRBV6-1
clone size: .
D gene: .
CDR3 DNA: TGTGCCAGCAGTTCGTGGGAGCGGGCTTTCTTT
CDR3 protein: CASSSWERAFF

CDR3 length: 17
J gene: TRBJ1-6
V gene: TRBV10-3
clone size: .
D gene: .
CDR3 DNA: TGTGCCATCAGATCCGGGACCCGAGGATCCTATAATTCACCCCTCCACTTT
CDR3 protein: CAIRSGTRGSYNSPLHF

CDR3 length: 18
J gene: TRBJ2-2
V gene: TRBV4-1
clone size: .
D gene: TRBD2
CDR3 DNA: TGCGCCAGCAGCCAAATCAATTTCCTGGGGGGGGACACCGGGGAGCTGTTTTTT
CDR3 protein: CASSQINFLGGDTGELFF

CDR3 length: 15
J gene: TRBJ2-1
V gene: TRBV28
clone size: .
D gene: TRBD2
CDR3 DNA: TGTGCCAGCAGTTTCCGGGGACTAGCCACGTTAAAACAGTTCTTC
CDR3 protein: CASSFRGLATLKQFF

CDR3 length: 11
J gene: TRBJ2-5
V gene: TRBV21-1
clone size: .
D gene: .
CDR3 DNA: TGTGCCAGCCCCGTGGAGGAGACCCAGTACTTC
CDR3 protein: CASPVEETQYF

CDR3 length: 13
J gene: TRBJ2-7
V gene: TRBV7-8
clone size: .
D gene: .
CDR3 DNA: TGTGCCAGCAGCCTCACTGGCGCCATCGAGCAGTACTTC
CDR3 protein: CASSLTGAIEQYF

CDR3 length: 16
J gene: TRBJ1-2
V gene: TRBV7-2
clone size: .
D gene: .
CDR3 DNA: TGTGCCAGCAGCTTAGACTGGGACACCGCTAACTATGGCTACACCTTC
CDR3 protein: CASSLDWDTANYGYTF

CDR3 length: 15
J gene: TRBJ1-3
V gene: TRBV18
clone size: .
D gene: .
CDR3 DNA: TGTGCCAGCTCACCACCGCCCGGGCTCGGAAACACCATATATTTT
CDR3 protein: CASSPPPGLGNTIYF

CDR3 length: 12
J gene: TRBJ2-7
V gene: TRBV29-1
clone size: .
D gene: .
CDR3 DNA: TGCAGCGTTGTGGGCAGCGCCTACGAGCAGTACTTC
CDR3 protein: CSVVGSAYEQYF

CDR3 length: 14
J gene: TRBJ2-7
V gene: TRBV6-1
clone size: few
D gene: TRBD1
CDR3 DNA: TGTGCCAGCAGTGAAAGACAGGGGCGCGACGAGCAGTACTTC
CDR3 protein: CASSERQGRDEQYF

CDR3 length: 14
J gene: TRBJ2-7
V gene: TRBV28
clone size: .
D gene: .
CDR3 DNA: TGTGCCAGCAGGGGGGCGTCGAGCAGGAACGAGCAGTACTTC
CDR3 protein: CASRGASSRNEQYF

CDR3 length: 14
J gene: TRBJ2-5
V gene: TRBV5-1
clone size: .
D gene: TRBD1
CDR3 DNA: TGCGCCAGCAGCTGGGGGACAGACCAAGAGACCCAGTACTTC
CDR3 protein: CASSWGTDQETQYF

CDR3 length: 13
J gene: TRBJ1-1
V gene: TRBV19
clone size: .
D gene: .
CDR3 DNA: TGTGCCAGTTCGGAAGACAGAGCCGTTGAAGCTTTCTTT
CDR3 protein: CASSEDRAVEAFF

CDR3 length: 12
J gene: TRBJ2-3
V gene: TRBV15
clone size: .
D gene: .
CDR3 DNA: TGTGCCACCAGCAGAGACACAGATACGCAGTATTTT
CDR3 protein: CATSRDTDTQYF

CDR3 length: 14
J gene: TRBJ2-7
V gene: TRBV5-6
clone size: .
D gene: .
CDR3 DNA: TGTGCCAGCAGCCCACCCATGGTAACCTACGAGCAGTACTTC
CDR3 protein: CASSPPMVTYEQYF

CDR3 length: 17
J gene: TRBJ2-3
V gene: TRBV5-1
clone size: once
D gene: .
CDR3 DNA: TGCGCCAGCAGCTTGGTCAGACCGGGACCTAGCACAGATACGCAGTATTTT
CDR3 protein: CASSLVRPGPSTDTQYF

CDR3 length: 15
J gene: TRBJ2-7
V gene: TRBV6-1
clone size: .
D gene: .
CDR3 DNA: TGTGCCAGCAGTGAGAGATCGATAGTATCCTACGAGCAGTACTTC
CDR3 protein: CASSERSIVSYEQYF

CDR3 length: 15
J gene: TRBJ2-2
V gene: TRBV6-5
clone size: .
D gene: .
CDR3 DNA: TGTGCCAGCAGTCAATCAGGGGGGACCACCGGGGAGCTGTTTTTT
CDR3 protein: CASSQSGGTTGELFF

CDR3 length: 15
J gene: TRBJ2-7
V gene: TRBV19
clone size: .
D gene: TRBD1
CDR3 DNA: TGTGCCAGTAGTATAGTACAGGGGATGACCTACGAGCAGTACTTC
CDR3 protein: CASSIVQGMTYEQYF

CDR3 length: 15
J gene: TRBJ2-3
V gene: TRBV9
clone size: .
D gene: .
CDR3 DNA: TGTGCCAGCAGCGGTCGGGACCTCATAACAGATACGCAGTATTTT
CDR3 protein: CASSGRDLITDTQYF

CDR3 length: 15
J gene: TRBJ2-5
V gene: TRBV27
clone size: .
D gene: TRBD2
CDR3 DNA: TGTGCCAGCAGCCTACGGGGAGGGAACCAAGAGACCCAGTACTTC
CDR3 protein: CASSLRGGNQETQYF

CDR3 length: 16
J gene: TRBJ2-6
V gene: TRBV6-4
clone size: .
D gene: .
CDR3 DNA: TGTGCCAGCAGTGACTCGGGGGGGCCTGGGGCCAACGTCCTGACTTTC
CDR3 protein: CASSDSGGPGANVLTF

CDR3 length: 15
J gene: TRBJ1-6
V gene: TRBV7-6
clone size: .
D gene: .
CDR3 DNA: TGTGCCAGCAGTTTAGAACCGGGGGCTAATTCACCCCTCCACTTT
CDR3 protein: CASSLEPGANSPLHF